These T cell receptor beta chains were read from a single sample in a study of cytomegalovirus exposure and HLA in healthy donors. Method: immunoSEQ multiplex PCR; TCRdb's copy keeps in-frame clones and lacks some. The data contain some 130,000 clones, around 76% of them singletons. The sequenced sample was PBMCs. These receptors all stem from a woman in her forties or fifties in good health and CMV-seronegative. The CDR3 runs from the conserved cysteine through the conserved F or W.

TRBV27,TRBJ1-2,CASPARQGYGYTF
TRBV19,TRBJ2-7,CASSPGQGTYEQYF
TRBV27,TRBJ2-5,CASSLRAQGAGTQYF
TRBV4-2,TRBJ1-4,CASSQAPRGWRGPRSNEKLFF
TRBV18,TRBJ1-2,CASSPKSGDTNYGYTF
TRBV2,TRBJ1-1,CASTSDRAMNTEAFF
TRBV27,TRBJ1-5,CASRKGQVGRSNQPQHF
TRBV29-1,TRBJ1-1,CSVRRGRDTEAFF
TRBV6-5,TRBJ1-1,CASSYKPPGQGLSAFF
TRBV15,TRBJ1-3,CATSKRGQSGRNTIYF
TRBV9,TRBJ2-2,CASSVTRDTGELFF
TRBV5-4,TRBJ2-1,CASSLTSGTGGNEQFF
TRBV10-3,TRBJ1-2,CAIRGTGRSYGYTF
TRBV7-3,TRBJ2-5,CASSFGFQETQYF
TRBV6-5,TRBJ2-3,CASSQGGQGQLMQYF
TRBV19,TRBJ1-3,CASSILGQGAHGNTIYF
TRBV27,TRBJ2-2,CASSTRVTYTGELFF
TRBV11-3,TRBJ2-2,CASSSRGNTGELFF
TRBV30,TRBJ1-1,CAWRGPGTKATEAFF
TRBV18,TRBJ2-3,CASSRTGGRGDTQYF
TRBV5-6,TRBJ2-1,CASSFGTGKGEQFF